This entry lists 22 T cell receptor beta chains sequenced from one sample in a study of neurological immune-mediated disorders. Each CDR3 protein gets one entry after TCRdb re-called the 5' RACE reads with MiXCR. The table records about 24,000 distinct CDR3 sequences, 13% of them present only once. Source material: PBMCs. The receptors originated from a woman in her 40s with HTLV-1-associated myelopathy (HAM/TSP).

Many counts were recorded for this clonotype. The gene calls are TRBV5-6 and TRBJ1-1; TRBD1 might be the D (6 bases). This CDR3 is 17 amino acids long. Germline CDR1 reads SGHDT; CDR2 reads YYEEEE. V lost 3 bases, J lost 4 bases, and 22 bases lay in between. CDR3 bases: TGTGCCAGCAGCTCAAGGGGACATACGAGGTCGAGCACTGAAGCTTTCTTT. Its protein product is CASSSRGHTRSSTEAFF.

The V call is TRBV7-2, the J call TRBJ1-6; D is unclear. Germline V gene lookup returns CDR1 SGHTA and CDR2 FQGNSA. The ends were cut back, 1 base at V and 0 bases at J, with 10 bases in the middle. This CDR3 spans 17 amino acids. The DNA for the CDR3 is TGTGCCAGCAGCTTAGATCTCACACACTCCTATAATTCACCCCTCCACTTT. Its protein product is CASSLDLTHSYNSPLHF.

This clonotype was detected many times. The chain carries TRBV11-1 and TRBJ1-6; D is unclear. CDR1 and CDR2 from the germline V gene are SGHAT and FQDESV (reference sequence). Trimming pared 3 bases from V and 6 bases from J, leaving 9 bases between. The CDR3 consists of 14 residues. The CDR3 DNA reads TGTGCCAGCAGCTTCCCGGGAAGTAATTCACCCCTCCACTTT. Encoded protein: CASSFPGSNSPLHF.

This clonotype has ten or more counts. The genes are TRBV5-6 and TRBJ2-7; weak D call: TRBD2 (5 bases). V was clipped by 7 bases and J by 0 bases, with 11 bases between them. In germline, CDR1 is SGHDT, CDR2 YYEEEE. The CDR3 spans 13 residues. CDR3: CASSDYSSYEQYV. The CDR3 nucleotides are TGTGCCAGCTCCGACTACTCCTCCTACGAGCAGTACGTC.

This clonotype was counted at least ten times. The chain carries TRBV7-2 and TRBJ2-7, with a weak D call TRBD2 (5 bases). Trimming cost V 2 bases and J 6 bases, with 14 bases left between them. Germline-derived CDR1 and CDR2 are SGHTA and FQGNSA. This CDR3 region has 14 residues. CDR3 amino acids: CASSLFEGIGEQYF. The CDR3 nucleotides read TGTGCCAGCAGCTTATTCGAGGGCATTGGCGAGCAGTACTTC.

Many counts were recorded for this clonotype. The chain is built from TRBV20-1 and TRBJ1-1, with D tentatively TRBD1 (6 bases). Looked up from germline, CDR1 is DFQATT and CDR2 is SNEGSKA (reference sequence). There are 12 residues in the CDR3. V was trimmed by 5 bases and J by 8 bases, leaving 15 bases between them. For the CDR3, the DNA is TGCAGTGCTCATCCGGGGCAGGGGGAAGCTTTCTTT. Its protein is CSAHPGQGEAFF.

Many counts were recorded for this clonotype. The chain links TRBV5-8 to TRBJ2-1; D tentatively reads TRBD1 or TRBD2 (6 bases each). Germline CDR1 reads SGHTS; CDR2 reads YDEGEE. This CDR3 comprises 15 residues. Between the trimmed V and J ends, which lost 3 bases and 0 bases, there was a span of 10 bases. The CDR3: CASSSTGASYNEQFF. The CDR3 DNA reads TGTGCCAGCAGCTCGACGGGGGCCTCCTACAATGAGCAGTTCTTC.

This clonotype was observed at least ten times. The chain couples TRBV20-1 to TRBJ2-5, with 7 nucleotides matching TRBD1. The CDR3 is made up of 14 amino acids. V was clipped by 0 bases and J by 0 bases; unmatched bases: 1. Germline V lookup: CDR1 DFQATT, CDR2 SNEGSKA (reference sequence). The CDR3 bases are TGCAGTGCTAGAGACAGGGGGTACCAAGAGACCCAGTACTTC. Its protein is CSARDRGYQETQYF.

This clonotype appeared many times. This chain joins TRBV5-1 and TRBJ1-2, with a possible D match to TRBD1 (5 bases). V dropped 3 bases and J dropped 3 bases, with 9 bases sitting between them. The germline CDR1 and CDR2 sequences are SGHRS and YFSETQ. The CDR3 length is 13 residues. CDR3 protein: CASSYLTDYGYTF. DNA for the CDR3: TGCGCCAGCAGCTACTTGACAGACTATGGCTACACCTTC.

This clonotype occurred many times. The J gene is TRBJ2-5, the V gene TRBV5-1, with D possibly called TRBD1 or TRBD2 (6 bases each). Germline CDR1 and CDR2: SGHRS and YFSETQ. The CDR3 has 16 residues. Trimming shortened V by 5 bases and J by 1 base, and 18 bases separated the two germline ends. For the CDR3, the DNA is TGCGCCAGCAGTAGGGGGGCCCTGGGGGGCCAAGAGACCCAGTACTTC. The encoded protein is CASSRGALGGQETQYF.

In its sample, this clonotype was seen many times. The CDR3 sequence is CAISGRGRTDTQYF. As DNA, the CDR3 is TGTGCCATCAGTGGGAGGGGCCGCACAGATACGCAGTATTTT. This rearrangement joins TRBV10-3 to TRBJ2-3, with D perhaps TRBD2 (6 bases). Trimming removed 4 bases from V and 1 base from J, with 9 bases in between. The germline V gene has CDR1 ENHRY and CDR2 SYGVKD. This CDR3 has 14 amino acids.

This chain connects TRBV18 to TRBJ2-3, with 8 bases identical to TRBD2. Germline values: CDR1 KGHSH, CDR2 LQKENI. Trimming cost V 5 bases and J 6 bases; bases outside gene matches: 7. The CDR3 is made up of 14 amino acids. The CDR3 spells CASSGLAPGDTQYF. Written as DNA, the CDR3 is TGTGCCAGCTCAGGACTAGCCCCGGGGGATACGCAGTATTTT.

This clonotype rates as medium-sized. The genes are TRBV15 and TRBJ2-5, with 10 bases aligning to TRBD1. The germline V gene has CDR1 LNHNV and CDR2 YYDKDF (reference sequence). The J segment lost 5 bases and the V segment lost 3 bases, leaving 9 bases of the junction unmatched. The CDR3 extends over 16 amino acids. The DNA of the CDR3 is TGTGCCACCAGCAGCACCGGGACAGGGGTCGTGGAGACCCAGTACTTC. Translated, it gives CATSSTGTGVVETQYF.

The sample holds many counts of this clonotype. The V and J genes are TRBV28 and TRBJ1-1; no clear D. V was trimmed by 6 bases and J by 8 bases, leaving 13 bases between them. The CDR3 contains 12 residues. Germline V gene data show CDR1 as MDHEN and CDR2 as SYDVKM. CDR3 DNA sequence: TGTGCCAGCAGCTCAATTGGGGAGGAAGCTTTCTTT. Its protein is CASSSIGEEAFF.

The table lists this clonotype with many counts. The chain links TRBV5-1 to TRBJ1-1, with D possibly being TRBD1 (5 bases). Germline CDR1 is SGHRS and CDR2 is YFSETQ. This CDR3 has 18 residues. The V gene lost 1 base and the J gene lost 1 base, with 20 bases spanning the gap. The CDR3 nucleotides are TGCGCCAGCAGCTTGACTCCCCCAGCGGGCCAGGGGAACACTGAAGCTTTCTTT. Protein product: CASSLTPPAGQGNTEAFF.

Notes on this clonotype: A much larger clonotype is one base distant, so this may be a read error. The chain combines TRBV5-1 with TRBJ2-3; TRBD1 might be the D (7 bases). The V and J ends lost 4 bases and 7 bases respectively, with 22 bases between them. The V gene's germline CDR1 is SGHRS and CDR2 YFSETQ. This CDR3 contains 16 residues. DNA for the CDR3: TGCGCCAGCAGCCCAGAAAGACAGGGAGGAGCATATACGCAGTATTTT. This gives the protein CASSPERQGGAYTQYF.

The chain recombines TRBV20-1 with TRBJ2-3, with TRBD1 as a possible D gene (5 bases). Germline CDR1 is DFQATT and CDR2 is SNEGSKA (reference sequence). The ends were cut back, 7 bases at V and 0 bases at J, with 11 bases in the middle. The length of the CDR3 is 13 residues. The CDR3 is CSVETVSTDTQYF. CDR3 in DNA: TGCAGTGTCGAGACAGTCAGCACAGATACGCAGTATTTT.

This clonotype occurred many times. The rearrangement uses TRBV29-1 and TRBJ1-2; TRBD1 is a possible D gene (5 bases). The CDR3 spans 12 residues. With 5 bases removed from V and 4 bases from J, the gap between germline ends came to 11 bases. The germline CDR1 and CDR2 sequences are SQVTM and ANQGSEA. In nucleotides, the CDR3 is TGCAGCGTTTCGGGGGGAGGCTATGGCTACACCTTC. It translates to CSVSGGGYGYTF.

This clonotype was recorded at least ten times. The V and J genes are TRBV5-1 and TRBJ2-4; 7 bases are a match to TRBD1. The CDR3 sequence is 14 residues long. V was clipped by 4 bases and J by 9 bases; unmatched bases: 10. Per the germline V gene, CDR1 is SGHRS and CDR2 is YFSETQ. As DNA, the CDR3 is TGCGCCAGCAGCATCCGACAGGGCAGCGGCATTCAGTACTTC. Protein product: CASSIRQGSGIQYF.

Ten or more counts support this clonotype. This chain uses TRBV2 with TRBJ2-5; D may be TRBD2 (7 bases). The germline V gene encodes CDR1 SNHLY and CDR2 FYNNEI. Trimming took 8 bases from V and 2 from J, leaving 21 bases between them. CDR3 size: 16 residues. The CDR3 bases are TGTGCCAGCGACAGCCGGGGGGCTCCCGTACAAGAGACCCAGTACTTC. This sequence encodes CASDSRGAPVQETQYF. The entire variable domain, with the rest obtained from reference TRBV2 and TRBJ2-5, is as follows: EPEVTQTPSHQVTQMGQEVILRCVPISNHLYFYWYRQILGQKVEFLVSFYNNEISEKSEIFDDQFSVERPDGSNFTLKIRSTKLEDSAMYFCASDSRGAPVQETQYFGPGTRLLVL.

This clonotype was detected many times. CDR3 protein: CASASGLRNTEAFF. The DNA of the CDR3 is TGTGCTAGTGCCTCAGGGTTGCGGAACACTGAAGCTTTCTTT. The V and J genes are TRBV12-5 and TRBJ1-1; perhaps TRBD1 as D (5 bases). The CDR3 totals 14 residues. Per germline, CDR1 LGHNT and CDR2 FRNRAP. Deletions cut 7 bases from V and 1 base from J, with 13 bases between.

This clonotype was seen many times. The chain joins TRBV2 to TRBJ2-7; 13 nucleotides line up with TRBD2. This CDR3 is 14 amino acids long. Germline CDR1 and CDR2: SNHLY and FYNNEI. V shed 5 bases, J shed 7 bases, and the junction held 5 bases outside the gene matches. This CDR3 is CASSPRTSGGEQYF. The CDR3 coding sequence is TGTGCCAGCAGTCCAAGGACTAGCGGGGGAGAGCAGTACTTC.